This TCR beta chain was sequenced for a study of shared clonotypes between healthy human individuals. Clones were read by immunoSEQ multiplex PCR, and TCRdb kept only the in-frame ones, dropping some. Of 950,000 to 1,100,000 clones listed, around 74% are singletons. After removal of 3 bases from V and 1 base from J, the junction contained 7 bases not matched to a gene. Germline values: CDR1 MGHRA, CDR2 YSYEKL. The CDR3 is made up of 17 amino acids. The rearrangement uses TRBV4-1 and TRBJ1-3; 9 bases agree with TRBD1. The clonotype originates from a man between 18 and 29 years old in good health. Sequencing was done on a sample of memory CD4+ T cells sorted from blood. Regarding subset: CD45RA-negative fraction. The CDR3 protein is CASSQDDRGGSGNTIYF. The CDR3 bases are TGCGCCAGCAGCCAGGACGACAGGGGGGGTTCTGGAAACACCATATATTTT.